This T cell receptor (beta chain) was recorded in a study of HIV-infected children after antiretroviral therapy interruption. Across the study: Most children had recorded EBV and CMV exposure. Interruption-arm sampling covered weeks 0, 12, interruption end (24 or 48), and about 3 years post-study. The study, taken as a whole, reports: After treatment interruption started, naive CD4+ CDR3 overlap across time points dropped.

The V gene lost 3 bases and the J gene lost 2 bases, with 6 bases spanning the gap. This CDR3 has 13 residues. Germline values: CDR1 MDHEN, CDR2 SYDVKM. This clonotype was picked up many times. What it binds is unknown. RNA-based 3' RACE libraries used unique molecular identifiers. MiXCR was run by TCRdb on the 3' RACE reads, yielding one entry per CDR3 protein. The sample shows about 83,000 distinct CDR3 sequences, roughly 6.7% of them seen only once. This sample's treatment: PENTA 11 planned treatment interruption arm or continuous ART arm. Sorting from thawed PBMCs isolated naive CD4+ CD45RA+ CD45RO- T cells.

The TCR was taken from a pool of human donors with HIV. Here the sequenced sample was CD45RA+ CD4+ T cells from PBMCs, pooled from several time points, taken from a donor given antiretroviral therapy, either interrupted or continuous. Subset here: naive CD4+ CD45RA+ CD45RO- T cells. This chain links TRBV28 with TRBJ2-3, with no clear D. The CDR3 sequence is CASSFSNTDTQYF. CDR3 DNA sequence: TGTGCCAGCAGTTTTAGCAACACAGATACGCAGTATTTT.